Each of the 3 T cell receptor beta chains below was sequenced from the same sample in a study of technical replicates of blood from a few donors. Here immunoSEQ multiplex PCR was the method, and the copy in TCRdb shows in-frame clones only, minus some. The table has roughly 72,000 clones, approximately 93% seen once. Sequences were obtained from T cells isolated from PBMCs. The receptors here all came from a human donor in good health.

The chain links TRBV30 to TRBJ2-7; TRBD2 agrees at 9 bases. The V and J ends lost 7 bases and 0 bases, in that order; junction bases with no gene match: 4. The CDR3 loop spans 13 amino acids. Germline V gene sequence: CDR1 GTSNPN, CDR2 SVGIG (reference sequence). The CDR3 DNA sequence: TGTGCCTCCTTGACTAGCGGCTCCTACGAGCAGTACTTC. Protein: CASLTSGSYEQYF.

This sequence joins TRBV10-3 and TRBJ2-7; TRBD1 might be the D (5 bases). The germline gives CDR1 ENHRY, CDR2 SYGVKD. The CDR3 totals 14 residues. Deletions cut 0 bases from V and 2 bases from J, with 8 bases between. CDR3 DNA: TGTGCCATCAGTGAGTCAGGGGAAGCCTACGAGCAGTACTTC. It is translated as CAISESGEAYEQYF.

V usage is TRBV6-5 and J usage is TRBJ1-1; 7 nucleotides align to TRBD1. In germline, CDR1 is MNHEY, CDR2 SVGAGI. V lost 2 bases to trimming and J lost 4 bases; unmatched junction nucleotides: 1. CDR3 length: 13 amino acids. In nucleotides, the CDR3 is TGTGCCAGCAGTTACGGGGACAGCACTGAAGCTTTCTTT. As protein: CASSYGDSTEAFF.